This TCR beta chain was recorded in a study of T cell responses to AZD1222 COVID-19 vaccine. As for this clone: Antigen specificity is unknown.

The CDR3 runs to 15 residues. V was shortened by 0 bases and J by 4 bases, with 14 bases between the two germline ends. Per the germline V gene, CDR1 is SGDLS and CDR2 is YYNGEE. Study-wide results and caveats: The repertoires were collected only after the peak T cell response. White British people made up most donors, females outnumbered males, and clonal diversity was possibly underestimated. Seropositive status at baseline applied to only 5 or 6 AZD1222 recipients. At 160-218 and 743-854, vaccine-associated CD4 TCRs were dominant, and they spanned spike.

The method was immunoSEQ multiplex PCR; TCRdb's version includes in-frame clones alone and lacks a portion of them. The data show more than 70,000 clones, 91% seen once. The sample consisted of peripheral blood, taken 28 days after the second AZD1222 dose. The sequence derives from an adult who received the AZD1222 COVID-19 vaccine. The chain couples TRBV9 to TRBJ2-7; no definite D call. The CDR3 bases are TGTGCCAGCAGCGTAGGAGGATCCCTCGGGTACGAGCAGTACTTC. Protein product: CASSVGGSLGYEQYF. The whole variable domain, filled in from reference TRBV9 and TRBJ2-7, reads DSGVTQTPKHLITATGQRVTLRCSPRSGDLSVYWYQQSLDQGLQFLIQYYNGEERAKGNILERFSAQQFPDLHSELNLSSLELGDSALYFCASSVGGSLGYEQYFGPGTRLTVT.